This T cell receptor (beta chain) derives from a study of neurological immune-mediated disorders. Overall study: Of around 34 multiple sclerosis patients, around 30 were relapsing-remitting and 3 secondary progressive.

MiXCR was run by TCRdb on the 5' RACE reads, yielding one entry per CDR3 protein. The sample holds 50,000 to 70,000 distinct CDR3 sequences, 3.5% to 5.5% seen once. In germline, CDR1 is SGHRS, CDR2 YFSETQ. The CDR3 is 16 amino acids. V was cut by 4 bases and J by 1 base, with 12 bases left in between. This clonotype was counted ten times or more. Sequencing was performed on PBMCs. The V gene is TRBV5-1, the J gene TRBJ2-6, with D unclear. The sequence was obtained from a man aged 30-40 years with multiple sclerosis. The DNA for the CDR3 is TGCGCCAGCAGCCTCAGACGCCCGTCTGGGGCCAACGTCCTGACTTTC. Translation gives CASSLRRPSGANVLTF.